This TCR beta chain is drawn from a study of neurological immune-mediated disorders. Points from the study as a whole: Across subjects, expanded clones had no CDR3 amino acid sequences in common, pointing to private repertoires in all groups.

TCRdb passed the 5' RACE reads through MiXCR, listing each CDR3 protein once. The table lists more than 75,000 distinct CDR3 sequences, roughly 4.5% of them singletons. The table lists this clonotype with many counts. Its target is unknown. An end of the junction differs from the germline gene, which may be a read error. As for time point: longitudinal time-point 3. Germline values: CDR1 SSHAT, CDR2 FNYEAQ (reference sequence). This CDR3 comprises 13 residues. Material: PBMCs. The receptor was isolated from a woman aged 55-75 years with multiple sclerosis. This sequence joins TRBV7-7 and TRBJ1-1; D remains unclear. CDR3 DNA sequence: TGTGCTAGCAGCCTCGACCGGAACACTGAAGCTTTCTTT. This codes for CASSLDRNTEAFF.